This entry is about one T cell receptor beta chain. This clonotype has a count of ten or more. Its antigen target is currently unknown. One base away there is no much larger clone; base qualities are not given. According to the study, the label for this sample's treatment or condition signals: live attenuated yellow fever vaccine strain. At each blood-draw timepoint, two biological replicates of bulk PBMCs were collected. A standard Ficoll-Paque protocol was used to isolate PBMCs from peripheral blood. RNA was extracted with TriZol from bulk PBMCs, CD4 and CD8 fractions, and dextramer-positive and dextramer-negative fractions. The data were taken from a study of T cells after yellow fever vaccination (dated by TCRdb to between 2018 and 2020). Some background on the complete study: The SMART-Seq v4 Ultra Low Input RNA kit was used to prepare libraries from fractions with low cell numbers. To follow T-cell clones before and after primary and booster YFV17D yellow fever vaccination, bulk TCR alpha and beta repertoires were sequenced over time. Two healthy male donors, one aged 18 to 29 and one aged 30 to 40 years, made up the cohort. Blood was drawn at multiple timepoints before and after primary and secondary immunization, with bulk PBMC replicates and cell subsets isolated.

V is reduced by 7 bases and J by 5 bases, leaving a spacing of 12 bases between them. The CDR3 contains 12 residues, cysteine and phenylalanine counted. CDR3 DNA is the only sequence kept; it has 36 bases, read in frame from the first base. The germline V gene provides CDR1 SQVTM and CDR2 ANQGSEA. The study at large found these results: Computational filtering was required because FACS-sorted repertoires could contain abundant contaminating clonotypes from the bulk population. A small fraction of clonotypes appeared in both the CD4 and CD8 compartments, likely as a result of convergent recombination. Compared with the primary T-cell response, the secondary T-cell response was weaker but faster, peaking on day 5 rather than day 15. Most clones expanded after primary vaccination were re-detected after the booster (almost 98% of CD4 and 88% of CD8), suggesting broad memory maintenance. Because the study included only a couple of donors, the extent to which the findings can be generalized is limited.

TCR cDNA was made using 5'RACE template switching, a step that added a universal primer site and unique molecular identifiers. Priming of cDNA synthesis was performed from both the TCR alpha and TCR beta constant segments. Two PCR steps were used to amplify libraries, with sample barcodes and sequencing adapters being added in the second step. Sequencing of the libraries was done on either Illumina HiSeq 2500 (2x100 bp) or NovaSeq (2x150 bp). On the authors' methods: MIGEC was used to demultiplex reads and collapse the reads into UMI consensus sequences, and MiXCR was used for V(D)J alignment. Vaccine-responding clonotypes were identified with edgeR using replicate PBMC samples, with FDR below 0.01 and a log2 fold change above 5 up to day 15 being required. Bulk clonotypes were assigned CD4 or CD8 identity according to which sequenced CD4 or CD8 repertoire held them at higher abundance. TCRdb reworked the public reads: Q25 trimming with fastp, MiXCR clone assembly, productive beta chains retained. A single entry per CDR3 protein holds the most common genes and DNA from its merged rows. Clone size and V and J calls follow TCRdb, not the original study. Counted in this sample were some 500,000 distinct CDR3 sequences; about 13% of them appeared once. Over 11% of the sample belongs to the ten largest clones.

The rearranged segments are TRBV29-1 and TRBJ2-4, with the D gene too uncertain to name. The origin of this receptor is a man aged 30 to 39 who received the YFV17D yellow fever vaccine. Sequences were derived from PBMCs, sampled on the day of the yellow fever booster vaccination. This receptor carries the CDR3 CSAAVFENIQYF. The nucleotide sequence is given as TGCAGCGCCGCGGTATTTGAAAACATTCAGTACTTC.